Following are 14 T cell receptor beta chains from one sample sequenced in a study of CD4 T cells in relation to SARS-CoV-2 and coronaviruses. The method was immunoSEQ multiplex PCR; TCRdb's version includes in-frame clones alone and lacks a portion of them. The sample shows roughly 68,000 clones, over 85% of them seen only once. CD4+ T cells from unexposed donors were obtained before the COVID-19 pandemic (2011-2018). Sample: naive CD4+ T cells from PBMCs. The subset: naive CD4+ T cells isolated by negative enrichment. Receptor source: a human donor in good health.

The genes are TRBV11-2 and TRBJ2-1, with 9 bases lining up with TRBD2. With 8 bases clipped from V and 4 bases from J, the junction kept 6 bases outside the gene matches. The CDR3 loop spans 14 amino acids. Germline CDR1 reads SGHAT; CDR2 reads FQNNGV. The CDR3 DNA sequence: TGTGCCAGCGGTATGACTAGCGGATACAATGAGCAGTTCTTC. Its protein product is CASGMTSGYNEQFF.

In this sample, this clone turned up a few times. This chain joins TRBV15 and TRBJ2-7; 10 bases agree with TRBD2. Germline lookup yields CDR1 LNHNV and CDR2 YYDKDF (reference sequence). V lost 4 bases and J lost 0; bases outside the gene matches: 12. This CDR3 has 18 amino acids. The CDR3 sequence is CATSTLPGLAINSYEQYF. The CDR3 DNA reads TGTGCCACCAGCACACTACCGGGACTAGCGATCAACTCCTACGAGCAGTACTTC.

The V gene is TRBV7-2, the J gene TRBJ2-7, with D possibly being TRBD2 (6 bases). V was shortened by 2 bases and J by 7 bases, with 15 bases between the two germline ends. CDR3 length: 14 amino acids. CDR1 is SGHTA and CDR2 is FQGNSA in the germline V gene. CDR3 sequence: CASSLISGALEQYF. The CDR3 nucleotides read TGTGCCAGCAGCTTAATTTCGGGAGCCTTGGAGCAGTACTTC.

The chain combines TRBV7-2 with TRBJ2-7; the D is unclear. The V end was cut by 0 bases, the J end by 2 bases, with 8 bases between. Germline V lookup: CDR1 SGHTA, CDR2 FQGNSA. The CDR3 length is 14 residues. The CDR3 sequence: CASSLAGRTYEQYF. The CDR3 DNA follows: TGTGCCAGCAGCTTAGCGGGAAGGACCTACGAGCAGTACTTC.

The V call is TRBV6-5, the J call TRBJ1-5, with 9 positions matching TRBD1. Germline V lookup: CDR1 MNHEY, CDR2 SVGAGI. CDR3 length: 15 residues. V dropped 2 bases and J dropped 2; count of bases not matched to a gene: 1. In DNA form, the CDR3 reads TGTGCCAGCAGTTACGGGACAGGGCGCAATCAGCCCCAGCATTTT. Protein product: CASSYGTGRNQPQHF.

The gene calls are TRBV6-2 or TRBV6-3 and TRBJ1-1; D uncertain. Germline-derived CDR1 and CDR2 are MNHEY and SVGEGT. The CDR3 sequence is 15 residues long. The ends were cut back, 4 bases at V and 0 bases at J, with 12 bases in the middle. CDR3 sequence reads: CASSSPGALNTEAFF. The CDR3 nucleotides are TGTGCCAGCAGTTCGCCAGGCGCCCTGAACACTGAAGCTTTCTTT.

The chain recombines TRBV5-5 with TRBJ1-5; the D is unclear. This CDR3 spans 13 amino acids. Trimming cost V 0 bases and J 7 bases, with 8 bases left between them. The germline gives CDR1 SGHKS, CDR2 YYEKEE (reference sequence). The CDR3 protein is CASSLDGNQPQHF. CDR3 bases: TGTGCCAGCAGCTTGGATGGGAACCAGCCCCAGCATTTT.

Comment on this clone: The CDR3 does not end in the conserved phenylalanine or tryptophan, so this is likely a read error. The DNA is left out, because the CDR3 cannot be placed on it with certainty; the CDR3 is given as TCRdb lists it. This chain's CDR3 is CASSRVRDGRDND. This chain joins TRBV5-5 and TRBJ2-6; the table's TRBD2 call for D was not verified on the DNA. The CDR3 length is 13 residues, termini included. CDR1 SGHKS and CDR2 YYEKEE come from the germline V gene (reference sequence).

The rearrangement uses TRBV6-2 or TRBV6-3 and TRBJ1-5; D gene ambiguous. The CDR3 totals 17 residues. V lost 3 bases and J 1 base, leaving 16 bases between the germline ends. Germline loops: CDR1 MNHEY, CDR2 SVGEGT. CDR3 sequence reads: CASSYRSGRPSNQPQHF. CDR3 coding DNA: TGTGCCAGCAGTTATCGGTCCGGCAGACCAAGCAATCAGCCCCAGCATTTT.

V and J are TRBV27 and TRBJ2-3; TRBD1 or TRBD2 may be the D gene (5 bases each). Trimming removed 6 bases from V and 2 bases from J, with 9 bases in between. Looked up from germline, CDR1 is MNHEY and CDR2 is SMNVEV (reference sequence). The CDR3 is 13 amino acids. CDR3 sequence: CASRGTSTDTQYF. CDR3 DNA sequence: TGTGCCAGCAGGGGGACGTCCACAGATACGCAGTATTTT.

J is TRBJ2-3 and V is TRBV30; the D is unclear. V was trimmed by 3 bases and J by 6 bases, leaving 13 bases between them. The CDR3 is made up of 13 amino acids. Germline CDR1 reads GTSNPN; CDR2 reads SVGIG (reference sequence). This CDR3 is CAWSSGFRDTQYF. CDR3 DNA: TGTGCCTGGAGCTCCGGGTTTCGGGATACGCAGTATTTT.

The J gene is TRBJ2-7, the V gene TRBV7-2; no clear D gene. The germline gives CDR1 SGHTA, CDR2 FQGNSA. V was cut by 0 bases and J by 3 bases, with 18 bases left in between. CDR3 length: 17 amino acids. CDR3 sequence: CASSLAFLRRPLYEQYF. CDR3 coding DNA: TGTGCCAGCAGCTTAGCTTTTCTCCGCCGACCGCTCTACGAGCAGTACTTC.

The sample holds one count of this clone. One end of the junction varies from germline; a read error may be responsible. The CDR3 region has the DNA TGTGCCAACAGCTTAGATTTCTGGTACACTGAAGCTTTCTTT. Residues: CANSLDFWYTEAFF. The gene calls are TRBV7-2 and TRBJ1-1; D gene uncertain. This CDR3 has 14 residues. Germline-derived CDR1 and CDR2 are SGHTA and FQGNSA.

The genes are TRBV12-3 or TRBV12-4 and TRBJ1-2; tentatively, D is TRBD1 (5 bases). Between the trimmed V and J ends, which lost 3 bases and 7 bases, there was a span of 12 bases. This CDR3 is built from 13 residues. This CDR3 reads CASSFRAGTGYTF. The DNA of the CDR3 is TGTGCCAGCAGTTTTCGGGCCGGGACTGGCTACACCTTC.